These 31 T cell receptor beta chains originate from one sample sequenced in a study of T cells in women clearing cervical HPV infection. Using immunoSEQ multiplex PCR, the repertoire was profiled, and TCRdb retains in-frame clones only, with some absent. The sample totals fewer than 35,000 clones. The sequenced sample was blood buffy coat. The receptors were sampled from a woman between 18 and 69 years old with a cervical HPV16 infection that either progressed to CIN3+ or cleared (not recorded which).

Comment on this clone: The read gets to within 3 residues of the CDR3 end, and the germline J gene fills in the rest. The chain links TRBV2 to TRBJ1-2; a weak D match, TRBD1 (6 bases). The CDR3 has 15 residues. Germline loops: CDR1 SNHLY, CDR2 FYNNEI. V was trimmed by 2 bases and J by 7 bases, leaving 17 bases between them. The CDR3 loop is CASSEQGRLMSGYTF. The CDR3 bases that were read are TGTGCCAGCAGTGAACAGGGGAGGCTAATGAGTGGC.

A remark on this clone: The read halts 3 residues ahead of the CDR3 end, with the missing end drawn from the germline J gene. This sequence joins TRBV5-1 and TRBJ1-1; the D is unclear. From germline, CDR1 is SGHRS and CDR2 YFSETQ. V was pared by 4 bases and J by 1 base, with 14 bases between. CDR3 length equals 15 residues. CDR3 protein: CASSGFRKWNTEAFF. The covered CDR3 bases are TGCGCCAGCAGCGGCTTTCGTAAGTGGAACACTGAA.

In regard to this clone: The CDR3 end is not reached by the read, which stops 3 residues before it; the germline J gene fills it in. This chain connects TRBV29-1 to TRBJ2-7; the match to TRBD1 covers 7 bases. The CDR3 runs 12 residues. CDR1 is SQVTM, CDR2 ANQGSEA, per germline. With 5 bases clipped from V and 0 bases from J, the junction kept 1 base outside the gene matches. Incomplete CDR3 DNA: TGCAGCGTTCCAGGGGGCTCCTACGAG. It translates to CSVPGGSYE. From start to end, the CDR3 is CSVPGGSYEQYF.

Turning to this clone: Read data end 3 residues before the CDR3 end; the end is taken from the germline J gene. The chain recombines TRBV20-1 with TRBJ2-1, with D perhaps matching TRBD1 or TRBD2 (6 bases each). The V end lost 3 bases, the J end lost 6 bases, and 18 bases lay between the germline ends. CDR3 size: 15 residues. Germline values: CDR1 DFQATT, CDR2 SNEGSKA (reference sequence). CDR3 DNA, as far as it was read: TGCAGTGCTAGTAGTGGCGGGACAAACTTCAATGAG. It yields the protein CSASSGGTNFNE. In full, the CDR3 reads CSASSGGTNFNEQFF.

CDR3 protein: CSVGRAFSYNEQFF. The CDR3 bases that were read are TGCAGCGTTGGGAGGGCCTTCTCCTACAATGAG. The V call is TRBV29-1, the J call TRBJ2-1; maybe TRBD2 (6 bases). Read sequence stops 3 residues before the CDR3 end, and the germline J gene provides the missing end. This CDR3 comprises 14 residues. Germline V gene data show CDR1 as SQVTM and CDR2 as ANQGSEA. The V and J ends lost 4 bases and 0 bases respectively, with 10 bases between them.

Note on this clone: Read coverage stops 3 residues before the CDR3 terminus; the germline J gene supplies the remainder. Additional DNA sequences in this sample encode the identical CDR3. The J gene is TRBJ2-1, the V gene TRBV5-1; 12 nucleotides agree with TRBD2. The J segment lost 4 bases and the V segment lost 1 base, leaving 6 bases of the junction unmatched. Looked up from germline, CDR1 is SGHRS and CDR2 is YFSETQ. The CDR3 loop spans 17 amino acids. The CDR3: CASSLLASGGAYNEQFF. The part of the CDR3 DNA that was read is TGCGCCAGCAGCTTGTTGGCTAGCGGGGGGGCGTACAATGAG.

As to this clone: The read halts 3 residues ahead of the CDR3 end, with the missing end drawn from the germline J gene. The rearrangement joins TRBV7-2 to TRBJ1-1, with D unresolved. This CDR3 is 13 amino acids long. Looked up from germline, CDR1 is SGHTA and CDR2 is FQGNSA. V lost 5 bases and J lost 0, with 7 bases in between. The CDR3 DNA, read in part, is TGTGCCAGCAGCCAGGACTTGAACACTGAA. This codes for CASSQDLNTE. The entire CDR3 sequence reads CASSQDLNTEAFF.

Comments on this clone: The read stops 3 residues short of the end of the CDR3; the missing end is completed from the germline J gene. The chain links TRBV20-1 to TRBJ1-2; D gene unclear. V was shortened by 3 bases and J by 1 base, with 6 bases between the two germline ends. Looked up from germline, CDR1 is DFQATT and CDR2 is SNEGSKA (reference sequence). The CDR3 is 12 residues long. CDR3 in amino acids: CSASDNNYGYTF. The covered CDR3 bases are TGCAGTGCTAGTGACAATAACTATGGC.

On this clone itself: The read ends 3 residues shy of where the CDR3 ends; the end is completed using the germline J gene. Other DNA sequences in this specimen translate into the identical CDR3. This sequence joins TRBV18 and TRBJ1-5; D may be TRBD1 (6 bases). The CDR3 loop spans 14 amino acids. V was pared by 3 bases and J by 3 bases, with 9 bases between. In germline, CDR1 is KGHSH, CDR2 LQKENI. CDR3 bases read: TGTGCCAGCTCACCTCGACAGGACAATCAGCCC. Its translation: CASSPRQDNQP. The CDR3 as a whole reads CASSPRQDNQPQHF.

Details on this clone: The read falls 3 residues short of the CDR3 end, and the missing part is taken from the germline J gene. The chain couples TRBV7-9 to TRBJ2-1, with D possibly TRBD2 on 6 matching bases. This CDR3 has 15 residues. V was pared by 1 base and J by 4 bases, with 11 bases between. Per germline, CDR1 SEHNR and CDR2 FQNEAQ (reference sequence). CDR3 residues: CASSLGGVKYNEQFF. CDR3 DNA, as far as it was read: TGTGCCAGCAGCTTAGGCGGGGTTAAATACAATGAG.

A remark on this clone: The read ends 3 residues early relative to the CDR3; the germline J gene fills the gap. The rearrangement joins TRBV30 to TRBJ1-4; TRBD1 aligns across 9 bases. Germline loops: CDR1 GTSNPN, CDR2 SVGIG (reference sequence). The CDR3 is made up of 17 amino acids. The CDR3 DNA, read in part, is TGTGCCTGGAGTGGTCGACAGGGGGTAATCTATAATTCACCA. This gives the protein CAWSGRQGVIYNSP. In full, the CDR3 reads CAWSGRQGVIYNSPLFF.

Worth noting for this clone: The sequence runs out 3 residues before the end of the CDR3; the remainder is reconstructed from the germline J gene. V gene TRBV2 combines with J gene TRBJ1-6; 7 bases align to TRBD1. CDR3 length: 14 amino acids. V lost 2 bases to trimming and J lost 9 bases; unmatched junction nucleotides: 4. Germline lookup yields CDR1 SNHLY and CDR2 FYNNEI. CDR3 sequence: CASSERDSTSPLHF. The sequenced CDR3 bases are TGTGCCAGCAGTGAAAGGGACAGCACTTCACCC.

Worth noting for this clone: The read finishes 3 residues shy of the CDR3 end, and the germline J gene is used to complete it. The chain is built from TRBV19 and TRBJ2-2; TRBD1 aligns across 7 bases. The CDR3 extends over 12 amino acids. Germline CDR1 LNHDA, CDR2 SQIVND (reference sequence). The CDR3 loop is CASGRQGEKLFF. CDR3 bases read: TGTGCCAGTGGACGACAGGGCGAAAAG.

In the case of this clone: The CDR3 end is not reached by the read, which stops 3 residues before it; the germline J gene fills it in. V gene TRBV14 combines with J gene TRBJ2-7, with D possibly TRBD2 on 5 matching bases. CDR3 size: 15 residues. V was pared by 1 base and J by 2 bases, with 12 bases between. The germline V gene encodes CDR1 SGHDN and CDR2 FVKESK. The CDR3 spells CASSQGSGYPYEQYF. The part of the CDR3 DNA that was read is TGTGCCAGCAGCCAAGGATCGGGGTACCCCTACGAG.

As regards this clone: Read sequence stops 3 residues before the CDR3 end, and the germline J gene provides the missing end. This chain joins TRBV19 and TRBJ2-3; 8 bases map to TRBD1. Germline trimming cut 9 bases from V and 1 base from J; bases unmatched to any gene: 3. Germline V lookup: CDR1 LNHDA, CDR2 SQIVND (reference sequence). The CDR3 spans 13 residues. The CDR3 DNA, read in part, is TGTGCCAGCGGACAGGGAGGCACAGATACG. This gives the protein CASGQGGTDT. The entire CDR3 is CASGQGGTDTQYF. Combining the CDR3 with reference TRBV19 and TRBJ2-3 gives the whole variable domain DGGITQSPKYLFRKEGQNVTLSCEQNLNHDAMYWYRQDPGQGLRLIYYSQIVNDFQKGDIAEGYSVSREKKESFPLTVTSAQKNPTAFYLCASGQGGTDTQYFGPGTRLTVL.

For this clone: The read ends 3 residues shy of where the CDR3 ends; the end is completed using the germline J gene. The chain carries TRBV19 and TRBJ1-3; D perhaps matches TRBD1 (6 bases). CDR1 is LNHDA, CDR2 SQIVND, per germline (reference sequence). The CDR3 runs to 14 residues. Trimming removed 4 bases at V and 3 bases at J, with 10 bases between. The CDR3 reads CASSKGGSGNTIYF. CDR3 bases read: TGTGCCAGTAGTAAAGGGGGAAGTGGAAACACC.

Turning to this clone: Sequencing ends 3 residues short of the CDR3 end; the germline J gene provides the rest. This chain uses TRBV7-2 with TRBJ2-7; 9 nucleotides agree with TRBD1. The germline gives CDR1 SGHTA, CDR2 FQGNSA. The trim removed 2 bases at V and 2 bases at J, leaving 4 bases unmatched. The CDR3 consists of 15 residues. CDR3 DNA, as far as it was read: TGTGCCAGCAGCTTATACGGACAGGGGACCTACGAG. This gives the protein CASSLYGQGTYE. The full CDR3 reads CASSLYGQGTYEQYF.

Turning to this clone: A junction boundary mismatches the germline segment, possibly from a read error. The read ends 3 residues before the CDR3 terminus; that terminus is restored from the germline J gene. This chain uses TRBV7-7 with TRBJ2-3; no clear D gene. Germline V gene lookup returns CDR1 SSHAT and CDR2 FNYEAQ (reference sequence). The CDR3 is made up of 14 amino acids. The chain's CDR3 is CASSASKTKETQYF. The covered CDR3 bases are TGTGCTAGCAGCGCCAGTAAAACCAAAGAGACG.

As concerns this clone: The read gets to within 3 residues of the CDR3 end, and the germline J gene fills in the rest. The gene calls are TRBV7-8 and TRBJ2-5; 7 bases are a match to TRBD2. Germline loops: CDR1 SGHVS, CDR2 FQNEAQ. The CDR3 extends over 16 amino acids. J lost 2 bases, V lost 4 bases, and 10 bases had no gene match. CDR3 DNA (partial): TGTGCCAGCAGCTACCGGACTAGAAGCCCACAAGAGACC. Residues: CASSYRTRSPQET. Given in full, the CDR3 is CASSYRTRSPQETQYF.

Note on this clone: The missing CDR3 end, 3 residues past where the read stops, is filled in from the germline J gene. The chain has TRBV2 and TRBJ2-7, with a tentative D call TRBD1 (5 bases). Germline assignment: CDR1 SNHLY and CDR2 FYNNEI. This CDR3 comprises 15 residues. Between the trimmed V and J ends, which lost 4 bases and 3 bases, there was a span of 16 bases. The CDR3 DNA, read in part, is TGTGCCAGCAGTGTTGGGGCAGGACGCTACTACGAG. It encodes CASSVGAGRYYE. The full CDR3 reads CASSVGAGRYYEQYF. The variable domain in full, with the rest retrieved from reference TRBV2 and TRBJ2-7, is EPEVTQTPSHQVTQMGQEVILRCVPISNHLYFYWYRQILGQKVEFLVSFYNNEISEKSEIFDDQFSVERPDGSNFTLKIRSTKLEDSAMYFCASSVGAGRYYEQYFGPGTRLTVT.

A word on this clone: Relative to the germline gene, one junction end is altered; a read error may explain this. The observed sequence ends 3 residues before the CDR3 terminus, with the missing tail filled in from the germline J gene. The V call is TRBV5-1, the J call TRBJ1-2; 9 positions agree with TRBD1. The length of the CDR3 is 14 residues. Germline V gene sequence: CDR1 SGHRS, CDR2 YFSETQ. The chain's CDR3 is CASSLGQGISGYTF. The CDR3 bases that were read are TGCGCCAGCAGTTTGGGACAGGGTATTAGTGGC.

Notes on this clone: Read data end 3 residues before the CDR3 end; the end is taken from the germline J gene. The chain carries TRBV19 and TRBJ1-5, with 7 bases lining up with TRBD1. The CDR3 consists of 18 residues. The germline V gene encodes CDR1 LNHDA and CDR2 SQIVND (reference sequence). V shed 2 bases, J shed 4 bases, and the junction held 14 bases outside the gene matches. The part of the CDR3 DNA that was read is TGTGCCAGTAGTATATATTTTTCGAGGGGGCTTAGGAATCAGCCC. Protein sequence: CASSIYFSRGLRNQP. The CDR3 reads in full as CASSIYFSRGLRNQPQHF.

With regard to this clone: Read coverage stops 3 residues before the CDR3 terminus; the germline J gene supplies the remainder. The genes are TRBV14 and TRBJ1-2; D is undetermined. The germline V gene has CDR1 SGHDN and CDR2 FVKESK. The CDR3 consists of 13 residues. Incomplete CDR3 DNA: TGTGCCAGCAGCCAAGCCCCCGAGAGGGGC. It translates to CASSQAPERG. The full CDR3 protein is CASSQAPERGYTF.

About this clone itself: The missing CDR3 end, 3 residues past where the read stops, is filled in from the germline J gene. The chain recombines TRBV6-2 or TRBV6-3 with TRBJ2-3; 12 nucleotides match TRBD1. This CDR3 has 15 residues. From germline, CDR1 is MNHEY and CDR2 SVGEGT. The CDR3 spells CASRPGDRGRETQYF. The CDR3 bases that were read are TGTGCCAGCAGACCCGGGGACAGGGGGCGAGAGACG.

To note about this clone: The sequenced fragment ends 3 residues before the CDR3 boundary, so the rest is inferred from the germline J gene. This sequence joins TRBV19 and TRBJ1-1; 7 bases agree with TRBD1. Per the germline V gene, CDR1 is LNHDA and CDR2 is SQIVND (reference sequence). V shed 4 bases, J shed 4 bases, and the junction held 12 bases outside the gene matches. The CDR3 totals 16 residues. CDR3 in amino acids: CASSTRTDRASTEAFF. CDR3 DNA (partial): TGTGCCAGTAGTACAAGGACAGACAGGGCCAGCACTGAA.

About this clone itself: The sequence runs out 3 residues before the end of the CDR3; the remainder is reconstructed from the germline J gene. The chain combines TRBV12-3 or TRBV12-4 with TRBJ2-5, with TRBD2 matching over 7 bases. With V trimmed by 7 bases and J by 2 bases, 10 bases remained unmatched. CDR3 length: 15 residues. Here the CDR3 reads CASTPQVGGQETQYF. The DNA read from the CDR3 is TGTGCCAGCACCCCACAGGTCGGGGGGCAAGAGACC.

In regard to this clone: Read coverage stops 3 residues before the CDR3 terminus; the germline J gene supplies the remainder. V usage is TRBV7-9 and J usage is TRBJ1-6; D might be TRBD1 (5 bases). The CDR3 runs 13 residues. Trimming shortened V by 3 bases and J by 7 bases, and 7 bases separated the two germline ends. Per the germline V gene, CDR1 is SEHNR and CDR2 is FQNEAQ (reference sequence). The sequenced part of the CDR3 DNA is TGTGCCAGCAGCTTTGGGGCAAATTCACCC. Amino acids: CASSFGANSP. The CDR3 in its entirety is CASSFGANSPLHF.

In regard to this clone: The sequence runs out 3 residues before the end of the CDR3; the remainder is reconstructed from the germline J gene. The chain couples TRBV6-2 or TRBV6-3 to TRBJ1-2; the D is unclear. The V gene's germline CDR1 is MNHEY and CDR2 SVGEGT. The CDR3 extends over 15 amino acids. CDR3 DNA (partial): TGTGCCAGCATCTATAGCGGGAGTTCTTACAATGAC. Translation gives CASIYSGSSYND. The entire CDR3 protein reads CASIYSGSSYNDYTF.

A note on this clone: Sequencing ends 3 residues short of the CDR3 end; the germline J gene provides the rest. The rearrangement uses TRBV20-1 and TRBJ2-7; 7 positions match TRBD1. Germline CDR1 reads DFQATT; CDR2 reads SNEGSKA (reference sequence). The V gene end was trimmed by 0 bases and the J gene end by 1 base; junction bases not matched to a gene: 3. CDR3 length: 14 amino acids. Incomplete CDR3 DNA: TGCAGTGCTAGAGAGACAGGGTTGTCCTACGAG. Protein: CSARETGLSYE. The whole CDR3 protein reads CSARETGLSYEQYF.

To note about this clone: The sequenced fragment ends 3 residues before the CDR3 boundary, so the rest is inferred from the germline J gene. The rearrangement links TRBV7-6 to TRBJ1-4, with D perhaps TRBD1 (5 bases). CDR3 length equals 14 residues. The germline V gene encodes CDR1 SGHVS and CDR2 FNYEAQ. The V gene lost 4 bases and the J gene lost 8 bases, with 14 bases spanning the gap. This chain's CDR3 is CASSSGLPGEKLFF. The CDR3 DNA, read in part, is TGTGCCAGCAGCTCGGGACTCCCGGGGGAAAAA. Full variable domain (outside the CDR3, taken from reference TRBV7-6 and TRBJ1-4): GAGVSQSPRYKVTKRGQDVALRCDPISGHVSLYWYRQALGQGPEFLTYFNYEAQQDKSGLPNDRFSAERPEGSISTLTIQRTEQRDSAMYRCASSSGLPGEKLFFGSGTQLSVL.

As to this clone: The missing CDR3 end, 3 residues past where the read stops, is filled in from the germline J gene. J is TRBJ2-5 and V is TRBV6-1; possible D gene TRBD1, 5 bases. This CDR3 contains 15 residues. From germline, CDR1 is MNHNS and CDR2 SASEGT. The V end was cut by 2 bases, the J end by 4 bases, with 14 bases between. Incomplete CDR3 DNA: TGTGCCAGCAGTGAAATGGAAGGGGTCGGAGAGACC. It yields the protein CASSEMEGVGET. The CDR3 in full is CASSEMEGVGETQYF.